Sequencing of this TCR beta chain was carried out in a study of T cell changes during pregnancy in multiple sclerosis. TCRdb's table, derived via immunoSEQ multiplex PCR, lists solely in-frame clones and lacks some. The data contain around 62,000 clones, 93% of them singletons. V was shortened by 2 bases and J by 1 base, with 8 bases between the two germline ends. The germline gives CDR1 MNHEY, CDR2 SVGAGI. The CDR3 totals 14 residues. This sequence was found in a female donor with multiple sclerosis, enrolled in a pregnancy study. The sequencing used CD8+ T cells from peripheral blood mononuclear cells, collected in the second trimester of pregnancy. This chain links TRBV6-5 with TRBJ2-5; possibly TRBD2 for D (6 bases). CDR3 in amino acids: CASSYARGQETQYF. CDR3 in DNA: TGTGCCAGCAGTTACGCGCGGGGCCAAGAGACCCAGTACTTC.